A single sample gave rise to the 30 T cell receptor beta chains below, sequenced in a study of T cell repertoires in cytomegalovirus infection (dated by TCRdb to the late 2010s). The reads were generated on an Illumina HiSeq 1500. TCRdb ran its own pipeline on the public reads, namely fastp trimming at Q25 and MiXCR clone calling, and kept in-frame beta chains. Rows with a matching CDR3 protein are joined into one entry that keeps the most common DNA and genes. In all, the sample holds fewer than 400,000 distinct CDR3 sequences, and about a sixth of those were seen once. Of the sample, roughly 8.7% is held by the ten largest clones. The sequenced sample consisted of PBMCs. The receptors derive from a human donor in good health (CMV status not recorded). Some clones in this sample may be carry-over from other donors' samples.

This clonotype appeared many times. V gene TRBV12-3 or TRBV12-4 combines with J gene TRBJ1-2; no reliable D call. V lost 6 bases, J lost 4 bases, and 12 bases lay in between. The CDR3 totals 13 residues. CDR3: CASSPLESYGYTF. Here the CDR3 DNA reads TGTGCCAGCAGCCCCTTAGAGAGCTATGGCTACACCTTC.

This clonotype was detected ten times or more. The chain couples TRBV7-6 to TRBJ2-3; D gene unclear. The V gene lost 2 bases and the J gene lost 4 bases, with 7 bases spanning the gap. This CDR3 has 13 residues. The V gene's germline CDR1 is SGHVS and CDR2 FNYEAQ. The CDR3 DNA sequence: TGTGCCAGCAGCTTAAACGCTGCAGATACGCAGTATTTT. This encodes CASSLNAADTQYF.

The chain links TRBV2 to TRBJ1-4; D is unclear. Germline CDR1 SNHLY, CDR2 FYNNEI. V gave up 5 bases and J gave up 6 bases, with 10 bases separating them. CDR3 size: 13 residues. CDR3 bases: TGTGCCAGCAGTAGAGACCTGGATGAAAAACTGTTTTTT. It is translated as CASSRDLDEKLFF.

This clonotype was picked up a small number of times. The chain employs TRBV6-1 and TRBJ2-1; the match to TRBD2 covers 7 bases. V was pared by 6 bases and J by 7 bases, with 9 bases of the junction left unmatched. The germline gives CDR1 MNHNS, CDR2 SASEGT. This CDR3 region has 14 residues. This chain's CDR3 is CASSAGTIMNEQFF. The CDR3 DNA follows: TGTGCCAGCAGCGCCGGGACTATAATGAATGAGCAGTTCTTC.

The gene calls are TRBV20-1 and TRBJ1-1, with D perhaps matching TRBD1 (6 bases). Trimming shortened V by 0 bases and J by 1 base, and 15 bases separated the two germline ends. The CDR3 has 16 residues. Germline CDR1 and CDR2: DFQATT and SNEGSKA (reference sequence). CDR3 sequence reads: CSARDTIGGPNTEAFF. Here the CDR3 DNA reads TGCAGTGCTAGAGATACTATTGGGGGCCCGAACACTGAAGCTTTCTTT.

This clonotype came up a few times. V and J are TRBV5-4 and TRBJ1-6; D is possibly TRBD1 (5 bases). Germline CDR1 is SGHNT and CDR2 is YYREEE (reference sequence). V shed 4 bases and J shed 10 bases, with 15 bases lying between them. The CDR3 is 14 amino acids. The CDR3 DNA follows: TGTGCCAGCAGCCTCCGCTGGGACGGCTCACCCCTCCACTTT. Protein: CASSLRWDGSPLHF.

This clonotype was seen a few times. This chain connects TRBV6-5 to TRBJ1-2, with 7 bases fitting TRBD1. The CDR3 extends over 15 amino acids. With 2 bases clipped from V and 4 bases from J, the junction kept 7 bases outside the gene matches. Germline assignment: CDR1 MNHEY and CDR2 SVGAGI. CDR3 nucleotides: TGTGCCAGCAGTTACAATTGGGGACAGTCCTATGGCTACACCTTC. Amino acids: CASSYNWGQSYGYTF.

This clonotype was seen repeatedly, ten times or more. The chain uses TRBV11-2 and TRBJ2-7; TRBD1 matches at 7 bases. The CDR3 is made up of 13 amino acids. With V trimmed by 5 bases and J by 2 bases, 3 bases remained unmatched. Germline V gene lookup returns CDR1 SGHAT and CDR2 FQNNGV. As DNA, the CDR3 is TGTGCCAGCAGCCCGGGACAGCCCTACGAGCAGTACTTC. As protein: CASSPGQPYEQYF. The full variable domain, with the rest looked up from reference TRBV11-2 and TRBJ2-7, is EAGVAQSPRYKIIEKRQSVAFWCNPISGHATLYWYQQILGQGPKLLIQFQNNGVVDDSQLPKDRFSAERLKGVDSTLKIQPAKLEDSAVYLCASSPGQPYEQYFGPGTRLTVT.

The chain uses TRBV14 and TRBJ2-3, with unresolved D. The CDR3 extends over 15 amino acids. Germline lookup yields CDR1 SGHDN and CDR2 FVKESK. Trimming removed 4 bases from V and 1 base from J, with 12 bases in between. The CDR3 sequence: CASSLLFSGTDTQYF. The DNA for the CDR3 is TGTGCCAGCAGCCTACTGTTCAGCGGCACAGATACGCAGTATTTT. Full variable domain (remainder filled in from reference TRBV14 and TRBJ2-3): EAGVTQFPSHSVIEKGQTVTLRCDPISGHDNLYWYRRVMGKEIKFLLHFVKESKQDESGMPNNRFLAERTGGTYSTLKVQPAELEDSGVYFCASSLLFSGTDTQYFGPGTRLTVL.

This clonotype was observed at least ten times. This chain links TRBV7-2 with TRBJ1-2; D not certain. This CDR3 is 12 amino acids long. Germline CDR1 is SGHTA and CDR2 is FQGNSA. Deletions cut 3 bases from V and 4 bases from J, with 6 bases between. The CDR3 here is CASSFEFYGYTF. As DNA, the CDR3 is TGTGCCAGCAGCTTTGAATTCTATGGCTACACCTTC.

This clonotype has ten or more counts. V gene TRBV11-2 combines with J gene TRBJ2-3, with a tentative D call TRBD2 (6 bases). In germline, CDR1 is SGHAT, CDR2 FQNNGV. This CDR3 contains 14 residues. V dropped 8 bases and J dropped 0 bases, with 12 bases sitting between them. CDR3 sequence (DNA): TGTGCCAGCGTAGCGGAAGTTAGCACAGATACGCAGTATTTT. The encoded protein is CASVAEVSTDTQYF.

There are a few counts of this clonotype. This rearrangement joins TRBV7-9 to TRBJ2-7; D may be TRBD1 or TRBD2 (5 bases each). The CDR3 has 13 amino acids. Trimming left V 5 bases short and J 9 bases short, with 17 bases between. From germline, CDR1 is SEHNR and CDR2 FQNEAQ (reference sequence). The CDR3 region is CASSPTSGPRQYF. The CDR3 DNA follows: TGTGCCAGCAGCCCCACCTCGGGGCCAAGGCAGTACTTC.

This clonotype turned up a few times. This chain links TRBV20-1 with TRBJ1-1; no clear D. V lost 1 base to trimming and J lost 1 base, with 13 bases between them. This CDR3 contains 15 residues. The germline V gene has CDR1 DFQATT and CDR2 SNEGSKA (reference sequence). CDR3 DNA sequence: TGCAGTGCTAGAGGACAACTCAGAAGGAACACTGAAGCTTTCTTT. Its translation: CSARGQLRRNTEAFF.

The gene calls are TRBV29-1 and TRBJ2-1; perhaps TRBD1 as D (6 bases). V was cut by 1 base and J by 3 bases, with 13 bases left in between. The CDR3 runs to 15 residues. Germline-derived CDR1 and CDR2 are SQVTM and ANQGSEA. CDR3 protein: CSVEVRGIIYNEQFF. The CDR3 DNA reads as TGCAGCGTTGAAGTTAGGGGGATAATCTACAATGAGCAGTTCTTC.

This clonotype was seen a handful of times. This chain connects TRBV20-1 to TRBJ2-7; TRBD1 matches 8 bases. This CDR3 has 16 residues. Germline lookup yields CDR1 DFQATT and CDR2 SNEGSKA (reference sequence). V was pared by 0 bases and J by 2 bases, with 9 bases of the junction left unmatched. The chain's CDR3 is CSARDLRIQGAYEQYF. The DNA for the CDR3 is TGCAGTGCTAGAGATCTTCGGATACAGGGGGCCTACGAGCAGTACTTC.

This clonotype was recorded once. Possible read error: a much larger clone is one base away. The rearrangement links TRBV7-1 to TRBJ2-7; 11 nucleotides agree with TRBD1. TRBV7-1 is marked as an open reading frame, function uncertain. The V segment lost 8 bases and the J segment 3 bases; nucleotides outside the gene matches: 12. The CDR3 contains 16 residues. CDR3 protein: CASGPTAGQGVYEQYF. The DNA for the CDR3 is TGTGCCAGCGGCCCAACGGCGGGACAGGGGGTCTACGAGCAGTACTTC.

This chain uses TRBV6-1 with TRBJ1-5; no firm D call. CDR3 length: 13 residues. CDR1 MNHNS and CDR2 SASEGT come from the germline V gene. Between the trimmed V and J ends, which lost 6 bases and 6 bases, there was a span of 12 bases. CDR3 sequence: CASRMGGGQPQHF. The CDR3 DNA sequence: TGTGCCAGCAGGATGGGCGGTGGTCAGCCCCAGCATTTT.

J is TRBJ1-5 and V is TRBV19; TRBD1 might be the D (5 bases). The ends were cut back, 6 bases at V and 2 bases at J, with 14 bases in the middle. This CDR3 has 15 residues. Germline V lookup: CDR1 LNHDA, CDR2 SQIVND (reference sequence). This CDR3 reads CASSRDPRGNQPQHF. The CDR3 bases are TGTGCCAGTAGCAGGGACCCGAGGGGCAATCAGCCCCAGCATTTT.

This clonotype occurred a few times. The rearrangement links TRBV18 to TRBJ2-7; possibly TRBD1 for D (5 bases). The CDR3 sequence is 13 residues long. V lost 6 bases, J lost 2 bases, and 11 bases lay in between. Per the germline V gene, CDR1 is KGHSH and CDR2 is LQKENI. The DNA for the CDR3 is TGTGCCAGCTCTAAGACAGAAGCCTACGAGCAGTACTTC. Translation gives CASSKTEAYEQYF.

This chain links TRBV29-1 with TRBJ2-3; 9 positions agree with TRBD1. Germline V gene lookup returns CDR1 SQVTM and CDR2 ANQGSEA. V lost 7 bases, J lost 2 bases, and 4 bases stayed unmatched. This CDR3 has 13 amino acids. The CDR3 is CSGGQGNTDTQYF. CDR3 sequence (DNA): TGCAGCGGGGGACAGGGAAACACAGATACGCAGTATTTT.

This clonotype was detected ten times or more. This chain links TRBV7-8 with TRBJ2-1; 7 bases map to TRBD1. This CDR3 is built from 17 residues. The ends lost 4 bases at V and 1 base at J; junction bases unmatched: 10. CDR1 SGHVS and CDR2 FQNEAQ come from the germline V gene. CDR3 in amino acids: CASSSFPGGNSYNEQFF. As DNA, the CDR3 is TGTGCCAGCAGCTCTTTCCCAGGGGGAAATTCCTACAATGAGCAGTTCTTC.

The chain combines TRBV7-2 with TRBJ2-7; tentative D call: TRBD2 (5 bases). V was pared by 5 bases and J by 2 bases, with 16 bases between. CDR3 length equals 15 residues. Germline-derived CDR1 and CDR2 are SGHTA and FQGNSA. The CDR3 DNA follows: TGTGCCAGCAGCCTCGGCGGGCCGAATGCCTACGAGCAGTACTTC. It encodes CASSLGGPNAYEQYF.

This clonotype showed up many times. The chain is built from TRBV4-3 and TRBJ2-7; maybe TRBD1 (6 bases). Germline loops: CDR1 LGHNA, CDR2 YSLEER. The CDR3 covers 14 residues. Trimming shortened V by 0 bases and J by 4 bases, and 10 bases separated the two germline ends. CDR3: CASSQDWGRYEQYF. For the CDR3, the DNA is TGCGCCAGCAGCCAAGATTGGGGGCGATACGAGCAGTACTTC.

J is TRBJ1-4 and V is TRBV18; no firm D call. The CDR3 length is 13 residues. Germline CDR1 is KGHSH and CDR2 is LQKENI. V was clipped by 2 bases and J by 4 bases, with 5 bases between them. The CDR3 coding sequence is TGTGCCAGCTCACCATTGGTTAATGAAAAACTGTTTTTT. Residues: CASSPLVNEKLFF. The full variable domain, with the rest looked up from reference TRBV18 and TRBJ1-4, is NAGVMQNPRHLVRRRGQEARLRCSPMKGHSHVYWYRQLPEEGLKFMVYLQKENIIDESGMPKERFSAEFPKEGPSILRIQQVVRGDSAAYFCASSPLVNEKLFFGSGTQLSVL.

This clonotype has just a few counts. The chain uses TRBV29-1 and TRBJ2-1; 10 bases line up with TRBD2. Looked up from germline, CDR1 is SQVTM and CDR2 is ANQGSEA. After removal of 0 bases from V and 8 bases from J, the junction contained 4 bases not matched to a gene. This CDR3 is built from 14 residues. As DNA, the CDR3 is TGCAGCGTTGAAGAAAGCGGGGGGGCCGATGAGCAGTTCTTC. Its protein product is CSVEESGGADEQFF.

The CDR3 DNA follows: TGTGCCAGCAGCCTCGGACAGGCGGGGTCACCCCTCCACTTT. Translating it yields CASSLGQAGSPLHF. J is TRBJ1-6 and V is TRBV5-6; 7 nucleotides line up with TRBD1. CDR1 is SGHDT and CDR2 is YYEEEE in the germline V gene. The CDR3 spans 14 residues. Trimming removed 4 bases from V and 10 bases from J; junction bases left unmatched: 8.

This clonotype has only a few counts. This chain joins TRBV19 and TRBJ1-5; D unresolved. The CDR3 runs to 15 residues. Germline V CDR1 and CDR2: LNHDA, SQIVND (reference sequence). With 6 bases removed from V and 2 bases from J, the gap between germline ends came to 14 bases. This CDR3 reads CASRGLGEGNQPQHF. The CDR3 coding sequence is TGTGCCAGTAGGGGTCTCGGTGAGGGCAATCAGCCCCAGCATTTT.

Only a few counts were recorded for this clonotype. J is TRBJ2-7 and V is TRBV7-8, with 7 bases aligning to TRBD1. V lost 5 bases to trimming and J lost 7 bases; unmatched junction nucleotides: 14. This CDR3 comprises 15 residues. Germline V CDR1 and CDR2: SGHVS, FQNEAQ. CDR3 sequence: CASSPRPTGPREQYF. The CDR3 region has the DNA TGTGCCAGCAGCCCCCGCCCGACAGGGCCAAGGGAGCAGTACTTC.

This clonotype has at least ten counts. This sequence joins TRBV29-1 and TRBJ2-1, with D unclear. Germline V gene lookup returns CDR1 SQVTM and CDR2 ANQGSEA. CDR3 length: 13 amino acids. V was cut by 6 bases and J by 1 base, with 10 bases left in between. The CDR3 DNA reads TGCAGCGTCCCCGCTGGATCCTACAATGAGCAGTTCTTC. Residues: CSVPAGSYNEQFF.

V is TRBV28 and J is TRBJ2-3, with 10 bases identical to TRBD2. The CDR3 is made up of 16 amino acids. The V gene end was trimmed by 9 bases and the J gene end by 2 bases; junction bases not matched to a gene: 11. Per germline, CDR1 MDHEN and CDR2 SYDVKM. CDR3 loop: CASMVAGGPITDTQYF. Written as DNA, the CDR3 is TGTGCCAGTATGGTAGCGGGGGGACCCATCACAGATACGCAGTATTTT.